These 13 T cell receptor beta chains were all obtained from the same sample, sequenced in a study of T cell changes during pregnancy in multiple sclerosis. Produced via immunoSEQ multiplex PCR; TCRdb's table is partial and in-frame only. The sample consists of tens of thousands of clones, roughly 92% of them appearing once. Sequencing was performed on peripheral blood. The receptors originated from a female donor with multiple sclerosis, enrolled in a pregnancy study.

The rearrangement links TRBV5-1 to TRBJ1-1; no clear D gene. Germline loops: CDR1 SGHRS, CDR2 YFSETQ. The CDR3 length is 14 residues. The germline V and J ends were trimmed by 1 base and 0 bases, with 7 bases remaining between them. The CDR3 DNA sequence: TGCGCCAGCAGCTTGACCCCCATGAACACTGAAGCTTTCTTT. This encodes CASSLTPMNTEAFF.

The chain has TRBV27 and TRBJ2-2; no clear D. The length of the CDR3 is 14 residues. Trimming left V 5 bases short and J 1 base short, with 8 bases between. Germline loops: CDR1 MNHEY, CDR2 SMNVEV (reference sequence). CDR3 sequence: CASSRWENTGELFF. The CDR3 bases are TGTGCCAGCAGTAGGTGGGAGAACACCGGGGAGCTGTTTTTT.

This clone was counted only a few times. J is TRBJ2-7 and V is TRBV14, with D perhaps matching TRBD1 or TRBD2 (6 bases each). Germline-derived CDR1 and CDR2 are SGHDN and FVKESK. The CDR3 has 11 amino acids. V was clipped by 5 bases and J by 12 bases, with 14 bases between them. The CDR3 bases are TGTGCCAGCAGCAAGGGGGGTACTTTGTACTTC. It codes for CASSKGGTLYF.

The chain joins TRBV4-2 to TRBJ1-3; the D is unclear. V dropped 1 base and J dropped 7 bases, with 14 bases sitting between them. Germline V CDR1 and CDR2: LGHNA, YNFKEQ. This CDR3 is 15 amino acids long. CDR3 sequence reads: CASSQVPTEENTIYF. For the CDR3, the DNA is TGTGCCAGCAGCCAAGTCCCCACCGAGGAGAACACCATATATTTT.

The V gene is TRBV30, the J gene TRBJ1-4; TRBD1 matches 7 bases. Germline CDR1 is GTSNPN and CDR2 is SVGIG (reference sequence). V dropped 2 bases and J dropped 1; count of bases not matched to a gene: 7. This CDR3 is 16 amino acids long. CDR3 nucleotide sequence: TGTGCCTGGAGTACGAAGGGGGCTGGAACTAATGAAAAACTGTTTTTT. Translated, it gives CAWSTKGAGTNEKLFF.

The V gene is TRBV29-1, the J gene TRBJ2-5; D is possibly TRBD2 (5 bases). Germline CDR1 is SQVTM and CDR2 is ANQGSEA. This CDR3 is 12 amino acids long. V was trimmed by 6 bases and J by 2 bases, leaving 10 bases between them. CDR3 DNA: TGCAGCGTGGCGACTACACAAGAGACCCAGTACTTC. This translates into CSVATTQETQYF.

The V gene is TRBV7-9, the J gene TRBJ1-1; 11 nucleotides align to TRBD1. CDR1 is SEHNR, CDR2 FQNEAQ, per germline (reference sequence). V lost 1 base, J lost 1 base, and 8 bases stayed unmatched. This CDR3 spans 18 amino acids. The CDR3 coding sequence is TGTGCCAGCAGCTTAGGCCCTGGACAGGGGGCGGGGAACACTGAAGCTTTCTTT. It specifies CASSLGPGQGAGNTEAFF.

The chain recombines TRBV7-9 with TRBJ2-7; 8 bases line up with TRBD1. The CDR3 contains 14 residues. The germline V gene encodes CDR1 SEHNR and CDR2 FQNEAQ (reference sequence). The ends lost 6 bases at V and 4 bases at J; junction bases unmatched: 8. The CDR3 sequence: CASSTGGTRYEQYF. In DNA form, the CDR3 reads TGTGCCAGCAGTACAGGGGGTACGCGGTACGAGCAGTACTTC. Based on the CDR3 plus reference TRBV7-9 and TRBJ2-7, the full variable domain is DTGVSQNPRHKITKRGQNVTFRCDPISEHNRLYWYRQTLGQGPEFLTYFQNEAQLEKSRLLSDRFSAERPKGSFSTLEIQRTEQGDSAMYLCASSTGGTRYEQYFGPGTRLTVT.

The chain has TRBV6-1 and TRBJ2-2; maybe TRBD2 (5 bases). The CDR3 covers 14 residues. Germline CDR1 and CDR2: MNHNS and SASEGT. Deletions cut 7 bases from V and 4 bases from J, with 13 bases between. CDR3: CASIPGFSTGELFF. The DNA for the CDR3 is TGTGCCAGCATCCCGGGATTTTCCACCGGGGAGCTGTTTTTT.

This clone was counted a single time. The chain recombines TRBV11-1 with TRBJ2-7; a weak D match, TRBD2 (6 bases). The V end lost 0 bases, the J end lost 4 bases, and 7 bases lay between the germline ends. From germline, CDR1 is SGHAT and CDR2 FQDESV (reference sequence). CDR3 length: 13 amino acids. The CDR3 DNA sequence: TGTGCCAGCAGCTTAGCTCGGGGGTACGAGCAGTACTTC. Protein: CASSLARGYEQYF.

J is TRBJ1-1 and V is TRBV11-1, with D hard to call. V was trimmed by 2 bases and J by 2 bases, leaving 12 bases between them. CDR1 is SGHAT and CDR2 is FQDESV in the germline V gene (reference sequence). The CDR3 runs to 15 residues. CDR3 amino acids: CASSLLGVVNTEAFF. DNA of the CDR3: TGTGCCAGCAGCTTACTGGGTGTTGTTAACACTGAAGCTTTCTTT.

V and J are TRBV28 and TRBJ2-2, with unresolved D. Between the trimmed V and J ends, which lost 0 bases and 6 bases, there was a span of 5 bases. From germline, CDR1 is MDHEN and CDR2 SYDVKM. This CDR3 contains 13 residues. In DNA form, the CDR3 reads TGTGCCAGCAGTTTATGGAAGGCCGGGGAGCTGTTTTTT. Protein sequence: CASSLWKAGELFF. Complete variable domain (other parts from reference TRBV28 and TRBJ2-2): DVKVTQSSRYLVKRTGEKVFLECVQDMDHENMFWYRQDPGLGLRLIYFSYDVKMKEKGDIPEGYSVSREKKERFSLILESASTNQTSMYLCASSLWKAGELFFGEGSRLTVL.

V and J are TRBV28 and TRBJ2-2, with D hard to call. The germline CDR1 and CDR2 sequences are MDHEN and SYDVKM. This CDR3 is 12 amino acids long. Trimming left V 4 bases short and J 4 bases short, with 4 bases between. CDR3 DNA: TGTGCCAGCAGTTACACCACCGGGGAGCTGTTTTTT. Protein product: CASSYTTGELFF. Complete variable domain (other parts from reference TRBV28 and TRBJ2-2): DVKVTQSSRYLVKRTGEKVFLECVQDMDHENMFWYRQDPGLGLRLIYFSYDVKMKEKGDIPEGYSVSREKKERFSLILESASTNQTSMYLCASSYTTGELFFGEGSRLTVL.